The 31 T cell receptor beta chains below were found in one sample sequenced in a study of control samples from healthy donors and cancer patients. Sequencing was performed with immunoSEQ multiplex PCR; in TCRdb, only in-frame clones are kept and a portion is missing. The sample lists some 120,000 clones, just over 90% occurring once. Material: PBMCs. These receptor sequences come from a man aged 50-60 years with head and neck cancer.

The chain uses TRBV5-5 and TRBJ1-1; D perhaps matches TRBD1 (5 bases). Deletions cut 6 bases from V and 5 bases from J, with 20 bases between. This CDR3 is built from 15 residues. The germline V gene has CDR1 SGHKS and CDR2 YYEKEE (reference sequence). The CDR3 is CASTTLLRGKTEAFF. CDR3 DNA: TGTGCCAGCACCACTCTACTCCGGGGGAAAACTGAAGCTTTCTTT.

The genes are TRBV4-3 and TRBJ2-2; 8 bases agree with TRBD2. Germline CDR1 reads LGHNA; CDR2 reads YSLEER. With V trimmed by 3 bases and J by 6 bases, 0 bases remained unmatched. The CDR3 sequence is 13 residues long. DNA of the CDR3: TGCGCCAGCAGCCAGACTAGCGCCGGGGAGCTGTTTTTT. This translates into CASSQTSAGELFF.

The rearrangement joins TRBV27 to TRBJ2-3, with D maybe TRBD1 (5 bases). V lost 4 bases to trimming and J lost 4 bases, with 15 bases between them. Germline CDR1 MNHEY, CDR2 SMNVEV (reference sequence). CDR3 length equals 15 residues. CDR3 coding DNA: TGTGCCAGCAGTTCAATCCAGGGTTTAGCAGATACGCAGTATTTT. Its translation is CASSSIQGLADTQYF.

The J gene is TRBJ2-3, the V gene TRBV6-2 or TRBV6-3, with 7 bases identical to TRBD2. Losses at the gene ends were 7 bases for V and 8 bases for J; bases not matched to a gene: 9. The germline gives CDR1 MNHEY, CDR2 SVGEGT. The CDR3 spans 13 residues. Here the CDR3 DNA reads TGTGCCAGCAACCCGGGGGGAGTGATTACGCAGTATTTT. Its protein is CASNPGGVITQYF.

CDR3 region: CASSVGEGRGNSPLHF. DNA for the CDR3: TGTGCCAGCAGCGTGGGGGAAGGAAGGGGAAATTCACCCCTCCACTTT. The rearrangement links TRBV9 to TRBJ1-6; TRBD1 is a possible D gene (5 bases). From germline, CDR1 is SGDLS and CDR2 YYNGEE. V gave up 2 bases and J gave up 7 bases, with 16 bases separating them. The length of the CDR3 is 16 residues. Combining the CDR3 with reference TRBV9 and TRBJ1-6 gives the whole variable domain DSGVTQTPKHLITATGQRVTLRCSPRSGDLSVYWYQQSLDQGLQFLIQYYNGEERAKGNILERFSAQQFPDLHSELNLSSLELGDSALYFCASSVGEGRGNSPLHFGNGTRLTVT.

This rearrangement joins TRBV6-6 to TRBJ1-3; D uncertain. V was shortened by 0 bases and J by 7 bases, with 7 bases between the two germline ends. Looked up from germline, CDR1 is MNHNY and CDR2 is SVGAGI (reference sequence). The CDR3 is 13 amino acids. The CDR3 sequence: CASSYSTLNTIYF. The CDR3, as DNA: TGTGCCAGCAGTTACTCAACCCTGAACACCATATATTTT.

The chain employs TRBV9 and TRBJ2-7; TRBD1 matches at 7 bases. The ends lost 4 bases at V and 1 base at J; junction bases unmatched: 11. The CDR3 totals 16 residues. CDR1 is SGDLS and CDR2 is YYNGEE in the germline V gene. In DNA, the CDR3 is TGTGCCAGCAGCCCAGACCGGCAGGGGGAGTCCTACGAGCAGTACTTC. Translated: CASSPDRQGESYEQYF.

Written as DNA, the CDR3 is TGTGCCAGCAGTTACCGGGGGGGGCCCCCTTATGGCTACACCTTC. Protein: CASSYRGGPPYGYTF. The chain uses TRBV6-5 and TRBJ1-2; tentatively, D is TRBD1 (6 bases). The CDR3 covers 15 residues. V lost 2 bases and J 5 bases, leaving 15 bases between the germline ends. Germline CDR1 reads MNHEY; CDR2 reads SVGAGI.

This clone was picked up one time. DNA for the CDR3: TGTGCCAGCCAGTCAGGGGACTACGATTCACCCCTCCACTTT. Its translation: CASQSGDYDSPLHF. This chain links TRBV19 with TRBJ1-6, with D perhaps TRBD1 (6 bases). Germline loops: CDR1 LNHDA, CDR2 SQIVND (reference sequence). The CDR3 totals 14 residues. The V gene lost 9 bases and the J gene lost 8 bases, with 17 bases spanning the gap.

This chain links TRBV25-1 with TRBJ2-3; TRBD2 matches at 15 bases. The CDR3 runs 18 residues. Per the germline V gene, CDR1 is MGHDK and CDR2 is SYGVNS. V shed 1 base and J 2 bases; nucleotides not matched to a gene: 4. The CDR3: CASSEFGLAGGFTDTQYF. Here the CDR3 DNA reads TGTGCCAGCAGTGAATTCGGACTAGCGGGGGGGTTCACAGATACGCAGTATTTT.

The rearrangement uses TRBV7-2 and TRBJ2-5, with 10 bases that match TRBD2. Germline CDR1 is SGHTA and CDR2 is FQGNSA. V shed 5 bases, J shed 4 bases, and the junction held 7 bases outside the gene matches. This CDR3 comprises 15 residues. The CDR3 coding sequence is TGTGCCAGCAGCACCCGGACTAGCGGTGGAGAGACCCAGTACTTC. Protein sequence: CASSTRTSGGETQYF.

V and J are TRBV12-2 and TRBJ1-2. TRBV12-2 is a listed pseudogene. The CDR3 covers 15 residues. CDR3 in DNA: TGTGCAAGTCGCTTATGTACGGTAGCTAACTATGGCTACACCTTC. Protein: CASRLCTVANYGYTF.

The V call is TRBV7-2, the J call TRBJ2-2; 8 bases match TRBD2. The CDR3 has 15 residues. The J segment lost 5 bases and the V segment lost 5 bases, leaving 7 bases of the junction unmatched. CDR1 and CDR2 from the germline V gene are SGHTA and FQGNSA. DNA of the CDR3: TGTGCCAGCAGCCTCGGGGGGGCCGAAACCGGGGAGCTGTTTTTT. This translates into CASSLGGAETGELFF.

This chain uses TRBV12-5 with TRBJ2-6, with unresolved D. This CDR3 is 15 amino acids long. The germline V gene has CDR1 LGHNT and CDR2 FRNRAP. Trimming took 2 bases from V and 3 from J, leaving 8 bases between them. CDR3: CASGLWAGGANVLTF. CDR3 in DNA: TGTGCTAGTGGTTTGTGGGCCGGTGGGGCCAACGTCCTGACTTTC.

The V and J genes are TRBV4-1 and TRBJ1-1; 9 positions match TRBD1. CDR1 and CDR2 (germline): MGHRA, YSYEKL. J gave up 12 bases and V 4 bases, and 21 bases lay outside the gene matches. The CDR3 runs 17 residues. As DNA, the CDR3 is TGCGCCAGCAGCCTTCCCGATCCGGGACAGGGTGATAGAGGTACTTTCTTT. Translated, it gives CASSLPDPGQGDRGTFF.

The chain couples TRBV5-1 to TRBJ2-7; D might be TRBD1 (5 bases). Germline CDR1 SGHRS, CDR2 YFSETQ. Trimming took 0 bases from V and 6 from J, leaving 13 bases between them. The CDR3 loop spans 14 amino acids. The DNA of the CDR3 is TGCGCCAGCAGCTTGGGGTCCAGGGTCGCCGAGCAGTACTTC. This sequence encodes CASSLGSRVAEQYF.

The chain is built from TRBV11-2 and TRBJ1-6, with D possibly being TRBD1 (6 bases). The V end lost 4 bases, the J end lost 6 bases, and 16 bases lay between the germline ends. Germline V gives CDR1 SGHAT, CDR2 FQNNGV. The CDR3 loop spans 16 amino acids. For the CDR3, the DNA is TGTGCCAGCAGCTCGGCCCCGCAGGACAGTAATTCACCCCTCCACTTT. Encoded protein: CASSSAPQDSNSPLHF.

This chain's CDR3 is CASSPYSGNTIYF. CDR3 in DNA: TGTGCCAGCAGTCCGTACTCTGGAAACACCATATATTTT. This sequence joins TRBV7-2 and TRBJ1-3, with D hard to call. V was shortened by 6 bases and J by 0 bases, with 6 bases between the two germline ends. This CDR3 contains 13 residues. The germline CDR1 and CDR2 sequences are SGHTA and FQGNSA.

V gene TRBV7-3 combines with J gene TRBJ2-5; D not resolved. This CDR3 spans 14 amino acids. Germline V gene lookup returns CDR1 SGHTA and CDR2 FQGTGA. V was clipped by 2 bases and J by 2 bases, with 9 bases between them. The CDR3 nucleotides read TGTGCCAGCAGCTTAGGGTCAGCTCAAGAGACCCAGTACTTC. It codes for CASSLGSAQETQYF.

The chain carries TRBV30 and TRBJ1-3, with D hard to call. V dropped 0 bases and J dropped 0 bases, with 9 bases sitting between them. The CDR3 extends over 15 amino acids. CDR1 is GTSNPN and CDR2 is SVGIG in the germline V gene (reference sequence). The CDR3 region has the DNA TGTGCCTGGAGTGTAGAGGTCCACTCTGGAAACACCATATATTTT. It yields the protein CAWSVEVHSGNTIYF.

The V call is TRBV28, the J call TRBJ1-5; tentatively, D is TRBD1 (6 bases). Trimming took off 2 bases at V and 7 bases at J, with 18 bases between the two ends. Germline V lookup: CDR1 MDHEN, CDR2 SYDVKM. This CDR3 has 16 residues. The CDR3 spells CASSLLRQARGQPQHF. CDR3 sequence (DNA): TGTGCCAGCAGTTTACTCAGACAGGCTCGCGGCCAGCCCCAGCATTTT.

CDR3 region: CASSDRGGVTDTQYF. CDR3 in DNA: TGTGCCAGCAGTGACCGCGGGGGGGTCACAGATACGCAGTATTTT. V usage is TRBV6-4 and J usage is TRBJ2-3; 9 nucleotides line up with TRBD2. Per germline, CDR1 MRHNA and CDR2 SNTAGT. J was trimmed by 2 bases and V by 2 bases; bases with no gene match: 2. The CDR3 has 15 residues.

The V gene is TRBV9, the J gene TRBJ1-3, with D possibly TRBD1 on 5 matching bases. Per the germline V gene, CDR1 is SGDLS and CDR2 is YYNGEE. Deletions cut 3 bases from V and 1 base from J, with 11 bases between. The CDR3 loop spans 15 amino acids. The CDR3 coding sequence is TGTGCCAGCAGCGCTCTGGGGCCTTCTGGAAACACCATATATTTT. This translates into CASSALGPSGNTIYF.

The chain joins TRBV6-5 to TRBJ1-4, with a weak D call TRBD1 (6 bases). CDR1 MNHEY and CDR2 SVGAGI come from the germline V gene. Between the trimmed V and J ends, which lost 2 bases and 8 bases, there was a span of 15 bases. The CDR3 is 15 residues long. The DNA for the CDR3 is TGTGCCAGCAGTTACAGGGGGAGGCAGGGCGAAAAACTGTTTTTT. This sequence encodes CASSYRGRQGEKLFF.

The chain links TRBV5-1 to TRBJ2-7; D is possibly TRBD1 or TRBD2 (5 bases each). Germline V lookup: CDR1 SGHRS, CDR2 YFSETQ. Deletions cut 4 bases from V and 5 bases from J, with 16 bases between. The CDR3 runs 14 residues. CDR3 sequence reads: CASSPGRRSDEQYF. The CDR3 DNA follows: TGCGCCAGCAGCCCGGGGCGGCGTTCTGACGAGCAGTACTTC.

The chain carries TRBV19 and TRBJ1-2; D might be TRBD1 (5 bases). Per germline, CDR1 LNHDA and CDR2 SQIVND (reference sequence). Trimming pared 3 bases from V and 8 bases from J, leaving 16 bases between. The CDR3 totals 14 residues. CDR3: CASSIGQGGNGYTF. DNA of the CDR3: TGTGCCAGTAGTATTGGCCAGGGTGGTAACGGCTACACCTTC.

The chain joins TRBV28 to TRBJ2-7; TRBD2 is a possible D gene (6 bases). Trimming left V 1 base short and J 9 bases short, with 10 bases between. Germline CDR1 and CDR2: MDHEN and SYDVKM. There are 12 residues in the CDR3. The CDR3 loop is CASSLLLGGQYF. CDR3 nucleotide sequence: TGTGCCAGCAGTTTATTGCTGGGAGGGCAGTACTTC.

This clone has only a few counts. CDR3 DNA sequence: TGTGCCAGCAGTTACTCGACCGGACAGGGGGCTTCCTATAATTCACCCCTCCACTTT. Translation gives CASSYSTGQGASYNSPLHF. V is TRBV6-2 or TRBV6-3 and J is TRBJ1-6; 11 nucleotides line up with TRBD1. Germline V CDR1 and CDR2: MNHEY, SVGEGT. The ends lost 0 bases at V and 1 base at J; junction bases unmatched: 5. The CDR3 runs to 19 residues.

This clone was counted once. The chain couples TRBV25-1 to TRBJ1-4; D unclear. The V gene's germline CDR1 is MGHDK and CDR2 SYGVNS. Trimming removed 1 base at V and 0 bases at J, with 12 bases between. The CDR3 has 17 residues. CDR3 sequence (DNA): TGTGCCAGCAGTGAATGGGCGGATAAGGCAACTAATGAAAAACTGTTTTTT. Its translation: CASSEWADKATNEKLFF.

The chain links TRBV6-5 to TRBJ1-5; 7 nucleotides align to TRBD1. There are 15 residues in the CDR3. CDR1 and CDR2 (germline): MNHEY, SVGAGI. The V gene end was trimmed by 6 bases and the J gene end by 6 bases; junction bases not matched to a gene: 11. CDR3 bases: TGTGCCAGCAGGAGCGGGACAGCGATGGGTCAGCCCCAGCATTTT. Its protein product is CASRSGTAMGQPQHF.

A remark on this clone: Other DNA sequences from this sample encode an identical CDR3 as well. This rearrangement joins TRBV11-3 to TRBJ2-1; possibly TRBD1 or TRBD2 for D (6 bases each). Germline V gives CDR1 SGHNT, CDR2 YENEEA. V was clipped by 1 base and J by 4 bases, with 11 bases between them. The CDR3 is 15 residues long. CDR3 nucleotide sequence: TGTGCCAGCAGCTTAGGTGGGGGGCGGTACAATGAGCAGTTCTTC. Its translation: CASSLGGGRYNEQFF.